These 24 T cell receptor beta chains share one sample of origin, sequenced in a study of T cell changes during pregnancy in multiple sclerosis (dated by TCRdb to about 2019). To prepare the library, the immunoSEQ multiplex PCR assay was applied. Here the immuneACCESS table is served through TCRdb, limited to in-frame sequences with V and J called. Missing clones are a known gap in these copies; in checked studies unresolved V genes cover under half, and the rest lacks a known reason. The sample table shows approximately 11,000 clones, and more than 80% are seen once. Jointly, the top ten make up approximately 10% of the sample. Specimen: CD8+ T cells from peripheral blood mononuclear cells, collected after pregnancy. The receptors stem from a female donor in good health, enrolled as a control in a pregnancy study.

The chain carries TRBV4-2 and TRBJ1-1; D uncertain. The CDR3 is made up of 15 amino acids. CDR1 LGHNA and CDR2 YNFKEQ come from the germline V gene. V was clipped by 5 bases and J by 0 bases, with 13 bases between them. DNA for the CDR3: TGTGCCAGCAGCTTGTGGCTGGAGGTGAACACTGAAGCTTTCTTT. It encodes CASSLWLEVNTEAFF.

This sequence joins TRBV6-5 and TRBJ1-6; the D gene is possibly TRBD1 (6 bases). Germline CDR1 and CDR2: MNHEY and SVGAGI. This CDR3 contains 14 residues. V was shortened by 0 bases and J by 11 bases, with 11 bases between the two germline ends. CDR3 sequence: CASSYSRGGTPLHF. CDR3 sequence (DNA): TGTGCCAGCAGTTACTCCAGGGGAGGGACACCCCTCCACTTT.

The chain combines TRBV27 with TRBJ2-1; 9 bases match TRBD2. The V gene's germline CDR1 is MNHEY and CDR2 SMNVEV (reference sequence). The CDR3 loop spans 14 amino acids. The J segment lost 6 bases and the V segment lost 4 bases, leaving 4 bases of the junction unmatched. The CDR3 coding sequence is TGTGCCAGCAGTTCTAGCGGGGCCCCCAATGAGCAGTTCTTC. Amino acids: CASSSSGAPNEQFF.

The DNA of the CDR3 is TGCGCCAGCACCCAATGGGATACAGGGGGGCGGGGCAATGAGCAGTTCTTC. Amino acid sequence: CASTQWDTGGRGNEQFF. The V gene is TRBV5-1, the J gene TRBJ2-1, with 8 bases identical to TRBD1. Looked up from germline, CDR1 is SGHRS and CDR2 is YFSETQ. The junction had 17 bases not matched to a gene; V was cut back by 6 bases and J by 6 bases. The CDR3 has 17 residues.

CDR3 sequence (DNA): TGTGCCAGCAGCTTAGGCTCAACCGTTAGCTCCTATAATTCACCCCTCCACTTT. Its protein product is CASSLGSTVSSYNSPLHF. The gene calls are TRBV11-2 and TRBJ1-6; D is uncertain. V shed 1 base and J shed 0 bases, with 13 bases lying between them. The CDR3 has 18 residues. The V gene's germline CDR1 is SGHAT and CDR2 FQNNGV. Supplemented by reference TRBV11-2 and TRBJ1-6, the full variable domain reads EAGVAQSPRYKIIEKRQSVAFWCNPISGHATLYWYQQILGQGPKLLIQFQNNGVVDDSQLPKDRFSAERLKGVDSTLKIQPAKLEDSAVYLCASSLGSTVSSYNSPLHFGNGTRLTVT.

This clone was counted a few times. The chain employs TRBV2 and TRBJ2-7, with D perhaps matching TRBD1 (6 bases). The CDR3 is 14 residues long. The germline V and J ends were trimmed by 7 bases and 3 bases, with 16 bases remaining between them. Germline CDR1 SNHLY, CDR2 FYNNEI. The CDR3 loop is CASKVLQGFYEQYF. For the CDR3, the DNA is TGTGCCAGCAAGGTCTTACAGGGATTCTACGAGCAGTACTTC.

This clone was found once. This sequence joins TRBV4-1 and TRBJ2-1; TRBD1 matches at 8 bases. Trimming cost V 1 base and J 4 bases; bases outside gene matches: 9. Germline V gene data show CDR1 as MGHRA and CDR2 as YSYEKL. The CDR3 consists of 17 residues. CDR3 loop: CASSQGGQARRYNEQFF. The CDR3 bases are TGCGCCAGCAGCCAAGGGGGACAGGCTAGAAGATACAATGAGCAGTTCTTC.

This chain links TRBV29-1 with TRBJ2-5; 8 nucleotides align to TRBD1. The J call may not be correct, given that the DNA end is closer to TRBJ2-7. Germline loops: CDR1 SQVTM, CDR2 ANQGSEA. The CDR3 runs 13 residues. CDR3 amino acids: CSARGTGYYEQYF. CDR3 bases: TGCAGCGCAAGGGGGACAGGTTACTACGAGCAGTACTTC.

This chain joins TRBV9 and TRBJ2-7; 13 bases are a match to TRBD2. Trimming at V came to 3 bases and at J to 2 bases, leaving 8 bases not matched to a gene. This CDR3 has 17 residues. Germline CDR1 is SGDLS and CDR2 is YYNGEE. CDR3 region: CASSADKLAGGAYEQYF. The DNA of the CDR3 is TGTGCCAGCAGCGCTGACAAACTAGCGGGAGGGGCCTACGAGCAGTACTTC.

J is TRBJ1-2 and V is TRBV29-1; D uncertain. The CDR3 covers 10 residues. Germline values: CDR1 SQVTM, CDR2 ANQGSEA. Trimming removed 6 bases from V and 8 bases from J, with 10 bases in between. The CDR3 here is CSVRERGYTF. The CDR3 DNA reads TGCAGCGTGCGGGAGCGGGGCTACACCTTC.

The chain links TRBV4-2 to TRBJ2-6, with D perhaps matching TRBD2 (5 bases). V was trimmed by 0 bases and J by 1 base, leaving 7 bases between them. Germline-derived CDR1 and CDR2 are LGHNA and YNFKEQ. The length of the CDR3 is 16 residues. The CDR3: CASSQEGGSGANVLTF. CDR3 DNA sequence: TGTGCCAGCAGCCAAGAAGGCGGGTCTGGGGCCAACGTCCTGACTTTC.

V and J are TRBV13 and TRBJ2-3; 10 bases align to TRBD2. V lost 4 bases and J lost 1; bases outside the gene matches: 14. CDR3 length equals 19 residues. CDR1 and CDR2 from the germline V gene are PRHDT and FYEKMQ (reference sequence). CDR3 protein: CASSSIFSGRPVGTDTQYF. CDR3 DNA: TGTGCCAGCAGCTCCATATTTAGCGGGAGGCCCGTTGGCACAGATACGCAGTATTTT.

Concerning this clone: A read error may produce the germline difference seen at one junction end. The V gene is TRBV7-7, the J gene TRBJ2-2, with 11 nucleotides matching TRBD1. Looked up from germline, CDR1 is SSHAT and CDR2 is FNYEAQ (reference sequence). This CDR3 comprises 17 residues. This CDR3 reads CASSLAVPGQGAGELFF. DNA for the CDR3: TGTGCTAGCAGCTTAGCGGTTCCGGGACAGGGGGCCGGGGAGCTGTTTTTT.

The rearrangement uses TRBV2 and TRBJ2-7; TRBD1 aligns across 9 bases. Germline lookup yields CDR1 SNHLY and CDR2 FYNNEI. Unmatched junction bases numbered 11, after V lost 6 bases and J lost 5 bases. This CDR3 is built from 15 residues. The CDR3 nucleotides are TGTGCCAGCAGCGATCCGGGACAGGGTTGGCACGAGCAGTACTTC. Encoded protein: CASSDPGQGWHEQYF.

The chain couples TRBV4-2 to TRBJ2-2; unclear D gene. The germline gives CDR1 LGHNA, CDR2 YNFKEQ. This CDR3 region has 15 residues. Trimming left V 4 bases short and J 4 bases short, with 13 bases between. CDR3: CASSPTAVSTGELFF. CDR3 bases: TGTGCCAGCAGCCCAACAGCTGTCAGCACCGGGGAGCTGTTTTTT.

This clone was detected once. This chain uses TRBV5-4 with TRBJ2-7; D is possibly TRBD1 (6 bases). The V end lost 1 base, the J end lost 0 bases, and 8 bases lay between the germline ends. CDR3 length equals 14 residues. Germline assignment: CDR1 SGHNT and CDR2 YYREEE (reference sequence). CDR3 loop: CASSLTGSSYEQYF. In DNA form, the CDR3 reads TGTGCCAGCAGCTTGACAGGGAGCTCCTACGAGCAGTACTTC.

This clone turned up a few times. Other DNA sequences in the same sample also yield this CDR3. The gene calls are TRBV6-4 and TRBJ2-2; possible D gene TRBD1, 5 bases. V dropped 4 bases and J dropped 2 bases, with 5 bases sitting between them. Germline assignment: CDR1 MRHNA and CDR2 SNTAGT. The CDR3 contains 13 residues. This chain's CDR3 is CASSGTNTGELFF. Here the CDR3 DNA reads TGTGCCAGCAGTGGGACAAACACCGGGGAGCTGTTTTTT.

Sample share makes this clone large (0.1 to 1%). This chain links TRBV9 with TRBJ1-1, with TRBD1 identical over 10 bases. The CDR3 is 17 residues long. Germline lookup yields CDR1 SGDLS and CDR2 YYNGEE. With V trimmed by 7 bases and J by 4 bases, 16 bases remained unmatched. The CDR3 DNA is TGTGCCAGCCGGGACAGGGGCGTGGGGTTCGTTCGCACTGAAGCTTTCTTT. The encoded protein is CASRDRGVGFVRTEAFF.

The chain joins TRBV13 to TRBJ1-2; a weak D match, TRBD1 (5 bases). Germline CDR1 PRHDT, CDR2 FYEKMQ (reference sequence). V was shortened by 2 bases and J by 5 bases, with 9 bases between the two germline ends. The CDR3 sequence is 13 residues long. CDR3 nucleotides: TGTGCCAGCAGCTTATACGGGGGGTATGGCTACACCTTC. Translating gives CASSLYGGYGYTF.

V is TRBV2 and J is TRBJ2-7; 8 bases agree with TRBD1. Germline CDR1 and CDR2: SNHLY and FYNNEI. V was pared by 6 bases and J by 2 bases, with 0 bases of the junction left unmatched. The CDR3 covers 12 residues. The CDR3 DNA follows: TGTGCCAGCAGGGACAGGGCCTACGAGCAGTACTTC. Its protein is CASRDRAYEQYF. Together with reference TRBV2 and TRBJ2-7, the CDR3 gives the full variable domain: EPEVTQTPSHQVTQMGQEVILRCVPISNHLYFYWYRQILGQKVEFLVSFYNNEISEKSEIFDDQFSVERPDGSNFTLKIRSTKLEDSAMYFCASRDRAYEQYFGPGTRLTVT.

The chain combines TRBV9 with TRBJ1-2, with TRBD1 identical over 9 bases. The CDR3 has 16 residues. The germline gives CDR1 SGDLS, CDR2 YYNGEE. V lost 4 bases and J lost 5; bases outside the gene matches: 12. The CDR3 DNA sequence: TGTGCCAGCAGCCCCCCTCTTTCGGGACAGGGATATGGCTACACCTTC. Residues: CASSPPLSGQGYGYTF.

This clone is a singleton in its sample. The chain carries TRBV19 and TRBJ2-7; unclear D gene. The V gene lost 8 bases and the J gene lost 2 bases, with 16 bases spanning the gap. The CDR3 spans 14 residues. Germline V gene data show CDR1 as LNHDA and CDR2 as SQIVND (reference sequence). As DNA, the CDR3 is TGTGCCAGTTCCCTCCACCCTAGGCCCTACGAGCAGTACTTC. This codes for CASSLHPRPYEQYF. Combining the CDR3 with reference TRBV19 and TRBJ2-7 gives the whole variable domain DGGITQSPKYLFRKEGQNVTLSCEQNLNHDAMYWYRQDPGQGLRLIYYSQIVNDFQKGDIAEGYSVSREKKESFPLTVTSAQKNPTAFYLCASSLHPRPYEQYFGPGTRLTVT.

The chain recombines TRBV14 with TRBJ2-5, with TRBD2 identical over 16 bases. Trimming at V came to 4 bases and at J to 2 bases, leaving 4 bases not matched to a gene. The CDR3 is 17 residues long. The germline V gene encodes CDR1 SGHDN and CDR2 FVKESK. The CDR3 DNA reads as TGTGCCAGCAGCCCCGGGACTAGCGGGGGGGTACAAGAGACCCAGTACTTC. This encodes CASSPGTSGGVQETQYF. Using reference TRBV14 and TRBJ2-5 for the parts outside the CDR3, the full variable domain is EAGVTQFPSHSVIEKGQTVTLRCDPISGHDNLYWYRRVMGKEIKFLLHFVKESKQDESGMPNNRFLAERTGGTYSTLKVQPAELEDSGVYFCASSPGTSGGVQETQYFGPGTRLLVL.

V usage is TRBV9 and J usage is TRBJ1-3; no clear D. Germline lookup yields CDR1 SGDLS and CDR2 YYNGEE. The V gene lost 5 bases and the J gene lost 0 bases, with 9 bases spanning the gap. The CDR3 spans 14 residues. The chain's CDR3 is CASRRGDSGNTIYF. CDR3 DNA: TGTGCCAGCAGGCGCGGGGACTCTGGAAACACCATATATTTT.